The 18 T cell receptor beta chains below were found in one sample sequenced in a study of cytomegalovirus exposure and HLA in healthy donors. 60 Vbeta and 13 Jbeta primers were used in PCR. Libraries were prepared by immunoSEQ multiplex PCR; TCRdb keeps only in-frame clonotypes and omits some of them. The sample has roughly 120,000 clones; 81% are singletons. The sequencing sample was made of PBMCs. The receptors originated from a woman aged 30 to 39 in good health and CMV-seronegative.

This chain uses TRBV5-1 with TRBJ2-7; D might be TRBD1 (6 bases). Looked up from germline, CDR1 is SGHRS and CDR2 is YFSETQ. Trimming removed 4 bases at V and 2 bases at J, with 16 bases between. The CDR3 covers 15 residues. The CDR3 loop is CASSDRTVTTYEQYF. The CDR3 DNA follows: TGCGCCAGCAGCGATAGGACAGTTACGACCTACGAGCAGTACTTC.

The V and J genes are TRBV5-5 and TRBJ1-1, with TRBD1 matching over 8 bases. Germline V gene sequence: CDR1 SGHKS, CDR2 YYEKEE (reference sequence). This CDR3 is built from 16 residues. The trim removed 2 bases at V and 3 bases at J, leaving 9 bases unmatched. The CDR3: CASSLEWTGWYTEAFF. CDR3 DNA sequence: TGTGCCAGCAGCTTAGAATGGACAGGGTGGTACACTGAAGCTTTCTTT.

This chain uses TRBV6-5 with TRBJ1-2; 9 nucleotides agree with TRBD1. The junction had 9 bases not matched to a gene; V was cut back by 6 bases and J by 7 bases. Germline CDR1 MNHEY, CDR2 SVGAGI. The length of the CDR3 is 14 residues. The CDR3 sequence is CASSPFTGGLGYTF. CDR3 DNA: TGTGCCAGCAGCCCTTTTACAGGGGGCCTTGGCTACACCTTC.

The J gene is TRBJ2-7, the V gene TRBV14; D is undetermined. Per the germline V gene, CDR1 is SGHDN and CDR2 is FVKESK. The CDR3 sequence is 13 residues long. V was trimmed by 5 bases and J by 2 bases, leaving 10 bases between them. CDR3 in DNA: TGTGCCAGCAGCTTACGCGCCCCCTACGAGCAGTACTTC. As protein: CASSLRAPYEQYF.

The chain uses TRBV28 and TRBJ2-6; TRBD2 is a possible D gene (7 bases). The CDR3 totals 15 residues. Trimming cost V 7 bases and J 4 bases, with 14 bases left between them. Germline assignment: CDR1 MDHEN and CDR2 SYDVKM. The CDR3 DNA sequence: TGTGCCAGCAACTGGGGAGGGACAGGGGCCAACGTCCTGACTTTC. Its translation is CASNWGGTGANVLTF.

V usage is TRBV28 and J usage is TRBJ1-2; 7 nucleotides agree with TRBD1. The CDR3 sequence is 16 residues long. V lost 3 bases to trimming and J lost 3 bases; unmatched junction nucleotides: 10. In germline, CDR1 is MDHEN, CDR2 SYDVKM. The CDR3 sequence is CASSFLMTQGDYGYTF. The CDR3 DNA is TGTGCCAGCAGTTTTCTCATGACGCAGGGGGACTATGGCTACACCTTC.

The chain carries TRBV20-1 and TRBJ2-5; the D gene is possibly TRBD1 (5 bases). The CDR3 loop spans 11 amino acids. Germline V lookup: CDR1 DFQATT, CDR2 SNEGSKA (reference sequence). V lost 6 bases and J lost 4, with 9 bases in between. The chain's CDR3 is CSAQGGETQYF. The CDR3 bases are TGCAGTGCCCAGGGTGGAGAGACCCAGTACTTC.

The rearrangement joins TRBV6-1 to TRBJ2-2; D gene uncertain. With 8 bases removed from V and 2 bases from J, the gap between germline ends came to 6 bases. This CDR3 is built from 12 residues. Germline CDR1 and CDR2: MNHNS and SASEGT. CDR3 coding DNA: TGTGCCAGCGACTTAAACACCGGGGAGCTGTTTTTT. As protein: CASDLNTGELFF.

The chain combines TRBV6-5 with TRBJ1-1; 10 nucleotides align to TRBD1. This CDR3 has 15 amino acids. Looked up from germline, CDR1 is MNHEY and CDR2 is SVGAGI. With V trimmed by 0 bases and J by 6 bases, 4 bases remained unmatched. The DNA of the CDR3 is TGTGCCAGCAGTTACTCTTGGACAGGGGGGCCTGAAGCTTTCTTT. This sequence encodes CASSYSWTGGPEAFF.

The gene calls are TRBV6-4 and TRBJ1-2; unclear D gene. The CDR3 totals 13 residues. The germline V gene encodes CDR1 MRHNA and CDR2 SNTAGT. V gave up 0 bases and J gave up 8 bases, with 10 bases separating them. CDR3 protein: CASSDSTWMGYTF. DNA for the CDR3: TGTGCCAGCAGTGACTCGACATGGATGGGCTACACCTTC.

The gene calls are TRBV29-1 and TRBJ1-4; D ambiguous. This CDR3 is 13 amino acids long. Looked up from germline, CDR1 is SQVTM and CDR2 is ANQGSEA. V was pared by 7 bases and J by 7 bases, with 16 bases between. CDR3 in DNA: TGCAGCGCTAGACCCTTGATAGGTGAAAAACTGTTTTTT. Translating it yields CSARPLIGEKLFF.

The genes are TRBV7-2 and TRBJ2-2, with D maybe TRBD1 (6 bases). Trimming removed 2 bases at V and 3 bases at J, with 10 bases between. CDR3 length equals 15 residues. Germline V CDR1 and CDR2: SGHTA, FQGNSA. DNA of the CDR3: TGTGCCAGCAGCTTATCAGGGGCCGACACCGGGGAGCTGTTTTTT. This sequence encodes CASSLSGADTGELFF.

The genes are TRBV7-2 and TRBJ2-3; perhaps TRBD2 as D (6 bases). The V gene's germline CDR1 is SGHTA and CDR2 FQGNSA. V was clipped by 2 bases and J by 14 bases, with 17 bases between them. The CDR3 is 13 amino acids. CDR3 in amino acids: CASSLWWGDQWYF. The CDR3 DNA follows: TGTGCCAGCAGCTTATGGTGGGGGGACCAGTGGTATTTT.

The gene calls are TRBV30 and TRBJ2-5; 11 positions agree with TRBD2. V shed 3 bases and J 2 bases; nucleotides not matched to a gene: 5. The CDR3 is made up of 15 amino acids. Germline-derived CDR1 and CDR2 are GTSNPN and SVGIG (reference sequence). CDR3 region: CAWSPTSGAQETQYF. CDR3 nucleotides: TGTGCCTGGAGCCCGACTAGCGGGGCGCAAGAGACCCAGTACTTC.

The chain has TRBV21-1 and TRBJ2-7; TRBD1 is the table's D call, not checked against the DNA. TRBV21-1 is labeled a pseudogene. The CDR3 spans 14 residues. CDR3 sequence (DNA): TGTGCCAGCCCGGGACACGCGCCCGCCTACGAGCAGTACTTC. This sequence encodes CASPGHAPAYEQYF.

This sequence joins TRBV2 and TRBJ1-2; TRBD1 agrees at 8 bases. The CDR3 sequence is 15 residues long. Germline V CDR1 and CDR2: SNHLY, FYNNEI. Trimming at V came to 6 bases and at J to 2 bases, leaving 8 bases not matched to a gene. This CDR3 is CASRDRDRLNYGYTF. In DNA form, the CDR3 reads TGTGCCAGCAGAGACCGGGACAGGTTAAACTATGGCTACACCTTC.

The chain carries TRBV14 and TRBJ1-2, with unresolved D. Germline V gene sequence: CDR1 SGHDN, CDR2 FVKESK. V shed 6 bases and J shed 2 bases, with 13 bases lying between them. The CDR3 contains 14 residues. CDR3 DNA: TGTGCCAGCAGACCGGCGGGTCGAAACTATGGCTACACCTTC. Translation: CASRPAGRNYGYTF. The whole variable domain, filled in from reference TRBV14 and TRBJ1-2, reads EAGVTQFPSHSVIEKGQTVTLRCDPISGHDNLYWYRRVMGKEIKFLLHFVKESKQDESGMPNNRFLAERTGGTYSTLKVQPAELEDSGVYFCASRPAGRNYGYTFGSGTRLTVV.

V usage is TRBV2 and J usage is TRBJ1-4, with TRBD1 matching 9 bases. The CDR3 is 14 residues long. V was clipped by 7 bases and J by 7 bases; unmatched bases: 7. Germline assignment: CDR1 SNHLY and CDR2 FYNNEI. The CDR3 nucleotides are TGTGCCAGCAAGGCGACAGGGGGAAGTGAAAAACTGTTTTTT. Residues: CASKATGGSEKLFF.